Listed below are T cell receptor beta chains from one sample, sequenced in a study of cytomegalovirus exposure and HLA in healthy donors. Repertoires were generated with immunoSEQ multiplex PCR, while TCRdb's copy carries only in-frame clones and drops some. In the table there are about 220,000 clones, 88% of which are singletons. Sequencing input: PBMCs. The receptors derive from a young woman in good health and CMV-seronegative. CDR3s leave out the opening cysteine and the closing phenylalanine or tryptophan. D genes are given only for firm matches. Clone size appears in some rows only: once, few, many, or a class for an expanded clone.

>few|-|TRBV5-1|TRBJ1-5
ASSLGVSNQPQH
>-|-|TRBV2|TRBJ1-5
ASSIWSQRYSNQPQH
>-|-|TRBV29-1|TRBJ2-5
SVVPQETQY
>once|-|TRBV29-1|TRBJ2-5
SVGQGQETQY
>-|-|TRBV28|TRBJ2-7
ASTLERELSYEQY
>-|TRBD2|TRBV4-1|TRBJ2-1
ASSQEKLAGTLGYNEQF
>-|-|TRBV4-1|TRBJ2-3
ASSPGPLAPSTDTQY
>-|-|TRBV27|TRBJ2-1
ASSWGGGYNEQF
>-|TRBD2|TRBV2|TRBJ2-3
ASSRGSGRDADTQY
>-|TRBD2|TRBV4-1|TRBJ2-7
ASSQLAGSSYEQY
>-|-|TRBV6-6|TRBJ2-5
ATSFSGGREETQY
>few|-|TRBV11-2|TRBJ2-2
ASSLLTRNTGELF
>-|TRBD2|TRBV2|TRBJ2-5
ASSIRAGGPETQY
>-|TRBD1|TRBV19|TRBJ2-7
ASSIGRGRLGEQY
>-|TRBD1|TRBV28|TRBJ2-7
ASSFYRGIGYEQY
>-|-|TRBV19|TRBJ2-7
ASSLTGISYEQY
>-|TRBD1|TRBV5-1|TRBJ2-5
ASSFETGPGSTQY
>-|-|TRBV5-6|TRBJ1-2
ASSLGDTDYGYT
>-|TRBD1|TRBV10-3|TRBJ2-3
AIGQGSSTDTQY
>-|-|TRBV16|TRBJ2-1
ASSLRVTYNEQF
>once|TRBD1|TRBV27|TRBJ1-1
ASSPLDRAATEAF
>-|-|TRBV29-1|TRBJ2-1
SVAKSSYNEQF
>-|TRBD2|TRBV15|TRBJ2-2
ATSSLAGEAAGELF